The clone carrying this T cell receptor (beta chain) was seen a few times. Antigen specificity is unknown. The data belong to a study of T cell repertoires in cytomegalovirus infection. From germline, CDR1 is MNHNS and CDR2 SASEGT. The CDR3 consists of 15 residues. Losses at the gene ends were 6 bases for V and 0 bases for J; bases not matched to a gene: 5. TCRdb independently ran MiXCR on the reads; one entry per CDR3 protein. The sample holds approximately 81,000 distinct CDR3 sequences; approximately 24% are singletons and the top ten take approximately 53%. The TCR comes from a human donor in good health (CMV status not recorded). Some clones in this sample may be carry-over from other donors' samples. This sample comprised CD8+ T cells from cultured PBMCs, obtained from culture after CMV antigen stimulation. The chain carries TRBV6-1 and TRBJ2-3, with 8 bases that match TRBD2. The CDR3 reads CASRILAASTDTQYF. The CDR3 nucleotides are TGTGCCAGCAGAATACTAGCGGCTAGCACAGATACGCAGTATTTT.